This T cell receptor beta chain appears in the sequencing data of a study of blood T cell repertoires in COVID-19. As for the study in general: Acute and convalescent COVID-19 specimens originated in the United States, Italy and Spain. Nucleic acid was either cDNA or gDNA, and it came from T cells, B-cell-depleted T cells, or PBMCs.

As originally analysed: Reference gene primer amplification gave estimated nucleated cell counts. The protocol was immunoSEQ multiplex PCR, while the TCRdb copy is restricted to in-frame clones and leaves out a portion. D and trimming come from the DNA, and the V and J calls and clone size come from that table. The sample lists tens of thousands of clones, about 76% occurring once. The J segment lost 9 bases and the V segment lost 2 bases, leaving 7 bases of the junction unmatched. The germline V gene has CDR1 MNHNY and CDR2 SVGAGI (reference sequence). The CDR3 is made up of 14 amino acids. V usage is TRBV6-6 and J usage is TRBJ2-7; 10 nucleotides align to TRBD2. Sequenced input: peripheral blood. The TCR comes from a human donor in a cohort sampled during active COVID-19. CDR3 nucleotides: TGTGCCAGCAGTTACGAAAGCGGGAGGGCGCGGCAGTACTTC. Translation gives CASSYESGRARQYF.